The 25 T cell receptor beta chains below come from one sample, sequenced in a study of blood T cell repertoires in COVID-19. Sequenced by immunoSEQ multiplex PCR; TCRdb stores in-frame clones only, minus some. The table lists roughly 340,000 clones, about 93% of them singletons. The sample consisted of peripheral blood. The receptors here all came from a woman aged 18-35 years who had recovered from COVID-19.

The J gene is TRBJ1-1, the V gene TRBV6-5; D gene unclear. V was shortened by 6 bases and J by 3 bases, with 8 bases between the two germline ends. The germline V gene has CDR1 MNHEY and CDR2 SVGAGI. This CDR3 spans 12 amino acids. The CDR3 protein is CASRAIYTEAFF. Written as DNA, the CDR3 is TGTGCCAGCAGAGCAATATACACTGAAGCTTTCTTT.

The rearrangement joins TRBV11-2 to TRBJ2-5, with a possible D match to TRBD1 (6 bases). The CDR3 is 14 residues long. V lost 5 bases to trimming and J lost 2 bases, with 12 bases between them. The germline CDR1 and CDR2 sequences are SGHAT and FQNNGV. CDR3 coding DNA: TGTGCCAGCAGCGCGGACAGCTTTCAAGAGACCCAGTACTTC. This sequence encodes CASSADSFQETQYF.

The table lists this clone with a count of one. At one end the junction does not follow the germline gene, possibly because of a read error. This rearrangement joins TRBV3-1 (or the pseudogene TRBV3-2) to TRBJ2-2; TRBD1 might be the D (5 bases). The CDR3 loop spans 20 amino acids. Germline V lookup: CDR1 LGHDT, CDR2 YNNKEL (reference sequence). Here the CDR3 reads CASSQAPPISDIKNNGELFF. CDR3 DNA: TGTGCCAGCAGCCAAGCCCCCCCCATCTCGGACATAAAGAACAACGGGGAGCTGTTTTTT.

The CDR3 nucleotides are TGTGCCAGCAGTTATTTAGGGGGACAGGGACGGAACATTCAGTACTTC. Amino acids: CASSYLGGQGRNIQYF. The chain joins TRBV5-8 to TRBJ2-4, with 9 bases identical to TRBD1. Trimming cost V 5 bases and J 7 bases; bases outside gene matches: 13. This CDR3 contains 16 residues. The germline CDR1 and CDR2 sequences are SGHTS and YDEGEE.

The count of this clone is one. The J gene is TRBJ2-2, the V gene TRBV19, with TRBD1 as a possible D gene (6 bases). This CDR3 is built from 14 residues. Germline loops: CDR1 LNHDA, CDR2 SQIVND (reference sequence). Trimming cost V 11 bases and J 0 bases, with 13 bases left between them. As DNA, the CDR3 is TGTGCCTCAAGGGACAAACCGAACACCGGGGAGCTGTTTTTT. Translation gives CASRDKPNTGELFF.

This clone has only a few counts. Here the CDR3 reads CASSSELMNTEAFF. CDR3 nucleotides: TGCGCCAGCAGCTCTGAGCTAATGAACACTGAAGCTTTCTTT. This chain links TRBV5-1 with TRBJ1-1; D is ambiguous. Germline values: CDR1 SGHRS, CDR2 YFSETQ. The CDR3 contains 14 residues. Trimming shortened V by 3 bases and J by 0 bases, and 9 bases separated the two germline ends.

A few counts support this clone. This chain uses TRBV19 with TRBJ1-5; D ambiguous. Trimming cost V 2 bases and J 1 base, with 12 bases left between them. The germline V gene has CDR1 LNHDA and CDR2 SQIVND (reference sequence). The CDR3 has 16 residues. The CDR3 DNA is TGTGCCAGTAGTATAATGGGAGGGAGGAGCAATCAGCCCCAGCATTTT. Protein: CASSIMGGRSNQPQHF.

This chain uses TRBV19 with TRBJ2-1, with D possibly being TRBD1 (7 bases). CDR1 and CDR2 from the germline V gene are LNHDA and SQIVND (reference sequence). The CDR3 has 14 amino acids. Trimming left V 4 bases short and J 8 bases short, with 15 bases between. The CDR3 DNA is TGTGCCAGTAGTAGCAGGGGGGTGTTCTATGAGCAGTTCTTC. The encoded protein is CASSSRGVFYEQFF.

This chain joins TRBV5-1 and TRBJ1-1; D call uncertain. Germline V gives CDR1 SGHRS, CDR2 YFSETQ. This CDR3 contains 13 residues. V gave up 3 bases and J gave up 0 bases, with 6 bases separating them. The CDR3 loop is CASSSQMNTEAFF. The CDR3 nucleotides read TGCGCCAGCAGCTCACAGATGAACACTGAAGCTTTCTTT.

Only a few counts were recorded for this clone. The gene calls are TRBV10-1 and TRBJ2-7; 7 bases are shared with TRBD2. CDR3 length equals 13 residues. Germline trimming cut 8 bases from V and 6 bases from J; bases unmatched to any gene: 10. The germline gives CDR1 WNHNN, CDR2 SYGVQD (reference sequence). The CDR3 reads CASHSPGEGEQYV. CDR3 DNA sequence: TGCGCCAGCCACTCCCCCGGGGAGGGCGAGCAGTACGTC.

This sequence joins TRBV6-2 or TRBV6-3 and TRBJ1-6; possibly TRBD1 for D (6 bases). The CDR3 runs to 13 residues. Deletions cut 4 bases from V and 14 bases from J, with 15 bases between. Germline CDR1 reads MNHEY; CDR2 reads SVGEGT. Written as DNA, the CDR3 is TGTGCCAGCAGTTCCTCGGACAGCAATGCCCTCCACTTT. Protein product: CASSSSDSNALHF.

The chain couples TRBV6-5 to TRBJ1-6; 9 bases map to TRBD1. Germline trimming cut 6 bases from V and 7 bases from J; bases unmatched to any gene: 4. CDR3 size: 14 residues. The germline CDR1 and CDR2 sequences are MNHEY and SVGAGI. This CDR3 reads CASRGTGKNSPLHF. In DNA, the CDR3 is TGTGCCAGCAGGGGGACAGGGAAAAATTCACCCCTCCACTTT.

This clone was seen a handful of times. The chain recombines TRBV9 with TRBJ2-1; 9 bases align to TRBD2. CDR1 and CDR2 from the germline V gene are SGDLS and YYNGEE. This CDR3 comprises 15 residues. After removal of 6 bases from V and 6 bases from J, the junction contained 10 bases not matched to a gene. CDR3 sequence reads: CASTPIAGEFNEQFF. The CDR3 DNA reads TGTGCCAGCACCCCGATAGCGGGAGAGTTCAATGAGCAGTTCTTC. The whole variable domain, remainder taken from reference TRBV9 and TRBJ2-1, is DSGVTQTPKHLITATGQRVTLRCSPRSGDLSVYWYQQSLDQGLQFLIQYYNGEERAKGNILERFSAQQFPDLHSELNLSSLELGDSALYFCASTPIAGEFNEQFFGPGTRLTVL.

This rearrangement joins TRBV11-2 to TRBJ2-2; unclear D gene. This CDR3 region has 13 residues. Trimming removed 8 bases at V and 4 bases at J, with 11 bases between. Germline CDR1 reads SGHAT; CDR2 reads FQNNGV. CDR3 in amino acids: CASLLSGTGELFF. CDR3 DNA sequence: TGTGCCAGCCTTTTGTCCGGCACCGGGGAGCTGTTTTTT.

This rearrangement joins TRBV5-1 to TRBJ1-2; D unclear. CDR1 is SGHRS and CDR2 is YFSETQ in the germline V gene. This CDR3 spans 16 amino acids. V lost 6 bases and J 0 bases, leaving 18 bases between the germline ends. The CDR3 loop reads CASNYYDGSSNYGYTF. The CDR3 DNA reads TGCGCCAGCAACTACTACGACGGTAGTTCTAACTATGGCTACACCTTC.

The rearrangement links TRBV2 to TRBJ1-1; a weak D match, TRBD1 (6 bases). The germline V gene encodes CDR1 SNHLY and CDR2 FYNNEI. The V end was cut by 7 bases, the J end by 2 bases, with 14 bases between. This CDR3 spans 14 amino acids. Written as DNA, the CDR3 is TGTGCCAGCACCCAACACAGGGTAAACACTGAAGCTTTCTTT. Translating it yields CASTQHRVNTEAFF.

The table lists this clone with a count of one. The chain employs TRBV5-8 and TRBJ1-4; no clear D. CDR3 length: 16 residues. V dropped 0 bases and J dropped 6 bases, with 15 bases sitting between them. CDR1 is SGHTS and CDR2 is YDEGEE in the germline V gene. CDR3 region: CASSLGGGQPDEKLFF. The CDR3 DNA sequence: TGTGCCAGCAGCTTGGGAGGCGGTCAGCCGGATGAAAAACTGTTTTTT.

This chain links TRBV6-5 with TRBJ2-1; the D is unclear. CDR3 size: 15 residues. V was trimmed by 0 bases and J by 1 base, leaving 7 bases between them. Germline CDR1 is MNHEY and CDR2 is SVGAGI. CDR3 sequence: CASSYSTGSYNEQFF. The CDR3 DNA reads TGTGCCAGCAGTTACTCGACTGGTTCCTACAATGAGCAGTTCTTC.

The chain has TRBV27 and TRBJ1-2; 7 bases match TRBD1. CDR1 and CDR2 from the germline V gene are MNHEY and SMNVEV (reference sequence). This CDR3 is 14 amino acids long. Trimming removed 6 bases from V and 5 bases from J; junction bases left unmatched: 9. The CDR3 nucleotides are TGTGCCAGCAGGACAGGGTTTGTTGGTTATGGCTACACCTTC. Translation: CASRTGFVGYGYTF.

The CDR3 DNA follows: TGTGCCAGCAGCCGGGACAGGGGGCTTCGGCAGCCCCAGCATTTT. Residues: CASSRDRGLRQPQHF. This sequence joins TRBV11-2 and TRBJ1-5, with 12 bases lining up with TRBD1. V dropped 5 bases and J dropped 7; count of bases not matched to a gene: 6. The CDR3 is 15 amino acids. Germline V CDR1 and CDR2: SGHAT, FQNNGV.

This chain links TRBV5-6 with TRBJ2-3, with 12 bases fitting TRBD1. V lost 6 bases to trimming and J lost 6 bases; unmatched junction nucleotides: 5. In germline, CDR1 is SGHDT, CDR2 YYEEEE. The CDR3 totals 14 residues. The CDR3 DNA follows: TGTGCCAGCAACTGGGGACAGGGGGCTGATACGCAGTATTTT. Encoded protein: CASNWGQGADTQYF.

The rearrangement uses TRBV5-6 and TRBJ2-5, with TRBD1 matching 7 bases. V lost 4 bases, J lost 5 bases, and 17 bases stayed unmatched. The CDR3 runs 17 residues. The germline CDR1 and CDR2 sequences are SGHDT and YYEEEE. The CDR3 DNA reads TGTGCCAGCAGCACCTCCGGGACAGCCTCCGGCGTGGAGACCCAGTACTTC. It codes for CASSTSGTASGVETQYF.

The chain employs TRBV2 and TRBJ2-5; 12 bases agree with TRBD2. From germline, CDR1 is SNHLY and CDR2 FYNNEI. The CDR3 is 15 amino acids. The V and J ends lost 1 base and 3 bases, in that order; junction bases with no gene match: 0. Here the CDR3 DNA reads TGTGCCAGCAGTGAAGGACTAGCGGGAGAAGAGACCCAGTACTTC. Protein: CASSEGLAGEETQYF. Together with reference TRBV2 and TRBJ2-5, the CDR3 gives the full variable domain: EPEVTQTPSHQVTQMGQEVILRCVPISNHLYFYWYRQILGQKVEFLVSFYNNEISEKSEIFDDQFSVERPDGSNFTLKIRSTKLEDSAMYFCASSEGLAGEETQYFGPGTRLLVL.

The rearrangement uses TRBV29-1 and TRBJ2-3, with 7 positions matching TRBD1. The CDR3 is made up of 14 amino acids. Per the germline V gene, CDR1 is SQVTM and CDR2 is ANQGSEA. Unmatched junction bases numbered 8, after V lost 5 bases and J lost 3 bases. The CDR3 DNA reads TGCAGCGTTCGTAGACAGGGAACAACAGATACGCAGTATTTT. Amino acids: CSVRRQGTTDTQYF.

The genes are TRBV30 and TRBJ2-3; 9 nucleotides match TRBD2. This CDR3 has 15 residues. Trimming removed 3 bases from V and 5 bases from J; junction bases left unmatched: 9. Germline CDR1 and CDR2: GTSNPN and SVGIG (reference sequence). CDR3 loop: CAWSDGLARVDTQYF. DNA of the CDR3: TGTGCCTGGAGCGACGGACTAGCGCGTGTAGATACGCAGTATTTT.